The rows below give T cell receptor beta chains drawn from one sample of a study of blood T cell repertoires in COVID-19. The protocol was immunoSEQ multiplex PCR, while the TCRdb copy is restricted to in-frame clones and leaves out a portion. Counted here are 60,000 to 80,000 clones, roughly 83% occurring once; the ten biggest clones make up 7.5% to 9%. Sequencing input: peripheral blood. Receptors were obtained from a man aged 45-65 years with active COVID-19. The CDR3 runs from the conserved cysteine through the conserved F or W. A D gene is named only where the DNA matches it firmly. The size field is filled for only some rows; it gives once, few, many or a size class.

TRBV27	once	TRBD1	TRBJ2-7	TGTGCCAGCAGTTTCGGACAGGGTCGGTACGAGCAGTACTTC	CASSFGQGRYEQYF
TRBV5-4	NA	TRBD2	TRBJ2-3	TGTGCCAGCAGCTTGCGGACTAGCGGGGGAGGAGATACGCAGTATTTT	CASSLRTSGGGDTQYF
TRBV18	NA	TRBD2	TRBJ2-2	TGTGCCAGCTCCCCCCGGGCTAGCGGGTTATCGAACACCGGGGAGCTGTTTTTT	CASSPRASGLSNTGELFF
TRBV5-1	NA	NA	TRBJ2-5	TGCGCCAGCAGCCATGGGACTGCTGGGAAAGAGACCCAGTACTTC	CASSHGTAGKETQYF
TRBV25-1	NA	TRBD1	TRBJ2-5	TGTGCCAGCAGTCGAACGGGACAGGGGGCGCTTGAGACCCAGTACTTC	CASSRTGQGALETQYF
TRBV19	NA	NA	TRBJ2-7	TGTGCCAGTAGTATCCCAGGCTCCTACGAGCAGTACTTC	CASSIPGSYEQYF
TRBV19	NA	NA	TRBJ2-1	TGTGCCAGTAGTATCTTGGCTGGGCAGGAGCAGTTCTTC	CASSILAGQEQFF
TRBV5-1	few	NA	TRBJ2-7	TGCGCCAGCAGTGCCCAGTACGAGCAGTACTTC	CASSAQYEQYF
TRBV2	NA	NA	TRBJ1-3	TGTGCCAGCAGGGCCCGCGGGTTCCCCGGAAACACCATATATTTT	CASRARGFPGNTIYF
TRBV29-1	NA	NA	TRBJ2-7	TGCAGCGGCGGACACGGCTACGAGCAGTACTTC	CSGGHGYEQYF
TRBV27	NA	NA	TRBJ1-6	TGTGCCAGCAGGGGGGGACTGCGCGGAGACTCCCTCCACTTT	CASRGGLRGDSLHF
TRBV28	NA	TRBD1	TRBJ2-3	TGTGCCAGCAGCAATACAGGGGAAGATACGCAGTATTTT	CASSNTGEDTQYF
TRBV5-6	NA	NA	TRBJ2-5	TGTGCCAGCAGCTACTACCGGGGCCAAGAGACCCAGTACTTC	CASSYYRGQETQYF
TRBV7-8	NA	NA	TRBJ1-5	TGTGCCAGCAGCTTAGCGAACAGGGTGGATCAGCCCCAGCATTTT	CASSLANRVDQPQHF
TRBV5-1	few	TRBD1	TRBJ1-6	TGCGCCAGCAGCTTGACCCCCCAGGGGGAAGACTTCAGAAATTCACCCCTCCACTTT	CASSLTPQGEDFRNSPLHF
TRBV19	NA	TRBD1	TRBJ1-1	TGTGCCAGTAGTATAGGTCCCGTCCGGGACAGGAACACTGAAGCTTTCTTT	CASSIGPVRDRNTEAFF
TRBV6-5	few	NA	TRBJ1-1	TGTGCCAGCAGTTACTTAACAGGGCTAACTGAAGCTTTCTTT	CASSYLTGLTEAFF
TRBV10-1	NA	TRBD2	TRBJ2-7	TGCGCCAGCACTCGATCCCTGACGGTTAGCGGGATACACGAGCAGTACTTC	CASTRSLTVSGIHEQYF
TRBV15	NA	TRBD2	TRBJ2-5	TGTGCCACCAGCATTGGCTTAGGGCAGGGAGGGCAAGAGACCCAGTACTTC	CATSIGLGQGGQETQYF
TRBV4-1	NA	TRBD1	TRBJ2-7	TGCGCCAGCAGCGAAAGGGCCCCGGGACAGGGAGAATACGAGCAGTACTTC	CASSERAPGQGEYEQYF
TRBV30	NA	TRBD2	TRBJ2-3	TGTGCCTGGAGTGGAGTAGCGGGGGATACGCAGTATTTT	CAWSGVAGDTQYF
TRBV27	NA	TRBD1	TRBJ1-1	TGTGCCAGCAGCCTCCAGAGACAGGGGTACACTGAAGCTTTCTTT	CASSLQRQGYTEAFF
TRBV7-7	NA	TRBD2	TRBJ2-7	TGTGCTAGCAGCCCCGGTCTAGCGGTCCCGCACGAGCAGTACTTC	CASSPGLAVPHEQYF
TRBV5-6	NA	NA	TRBJ1-2	TGTGCCAGCAGCTTCAGGGGAGGGGGCTACACCTTC	CASSFRGGGYTF
TRBV30	NA	TRBD1	TRBJ1-1	TGTGCCTGGAAATGGGACAGTGCCACTGAAGCTTTCTTT	CAWKWDSATEAFF
TRBV6-9	few	TRBD1	TRBJ2-7	TGTGCCAGCAGTTTGTCAGGGGGCTACGAGCAGTACTTC	CASSLSGGYEQYF
TRBV15	NA	NA	TRBJ2-1	TGTGCCACCAGCAGAGAGAGCGACTCGGATGAGCAGTTCTTC	CATSRESDSDEQFF
TRBV18	NA	TRBD1	TRBJ2-2	TGTGCCAGCTCACATAATCTCGACAGGGTCGCCGGGGAGCTGTTTTTT	CASSHNLDRVAGELFF
TRBV6-5	NA	TRBD1	TRBJ1-5	TGTGCCAGCGGGACAGGCGGTCAGCCCCAGCATTTT	CASGTGGQPQHF
TRBV7-9	NA	NA	TRBJ2-3	TGTGCCATCCCCCAGACACTTAGCACAGATACGCAGTATTTT	CAIPQTLSTDTQYF
TRBV29-1	once	TRBD1	TRBJ1-1	TGCAGCGTTGAATCGACAGGGTCGAACACTGAAGCTTTCTTT	CSVESTGSNTEAFF
TRBV2	NA	NA	TRBJ1-5	TGTGCCAGCAGTGCAGGCCAGAATCAGCCCCAGCATTTT	CASSAGQNQPQHF
TRBV20-1	NA	NA	TRBJ2-1	TGCAGTGCTAGTTTCGGTGAGCAGTTCTTC	CSASFGEQFF
TRBV2	NA	NA	TRBJ2-1	TGTGCCAGCGAGGAGCAGGGGAGGGGCAATGAGCAGTTCTTC	CASEEQGRGNEQFF
TRBV9	NA	TRBD2	TRBJ2-1	TGTGCCAGCAGCGTAGGCCAGCGGGAAGACAATGAGCAGTTCTTC	CASSVGQREDNEQFF
TRBV7-7	NA	TRBD2	TRBJ2-2	TGTGCCAGCAGGTTAAGGAGCGGGGGGCACACCGGGGAGCTGTTTTTT	CASRLRSGGHTGELFF
TRBV24-1	NA	TRBD2	TRBJ2-3	TGTGCCACCAGTGAGGGGACTAGCGCAGATACGCAGTATTTT	CATSEGTSADTQYF
TRBV5-1	NA	TRBD2	TRBJ2-3	TGCGCCAGCAGCTTGCCGACTAGCGGATGGGGAGATACGCAGTATTTT	CASSLPTSGWGDTQYF
TRBV19	NA	TRBD2	TRBJ2-7	TGTGCCAGTAGTATAGTTTCCAGCGGGAGATTTTACGAGCAGTACTTC	CASSIVSSGRFYEQYF
TRBV10-2	NA	NA	TRBJ2-7	TGCGCCAGCAGGGCAGGGGCCCCGTACGAGCAGTACTTC	CASRAGAPYEQYF
TRBV15	NA	NA	TRBJ2-1	TGTGCCACCAGCAGAGATACCGGGGACAATGAGCAGTTCTTC	CATSRDTGDNEQFF
TRBV5-1	NA	NA	TRBJ2-2	TGCGCCAGCCACATCGCGGCCAACACCGGGGAGCTGTTTTTT	CASHIAANTGELFF
TRBV6-5	NA	TRBD1	TRBJ2-1	TGTGCCAGCACGGGGACAGCAAATGAGCAGTTCTTC	CASTGTANEQFF
TRBV7-2	NA	NA	TRBJ2-1	TGTGCCAGCAGCTTAAGGGGCCAGGGAGGCAATGAGCAGTTCTTC	CASSLRGQGGNEQFF
TRBV29-1	few	TRBD1	TRBJ1-2	TGCAGCGTAGAAATCCGGGACAGGGATCTACATGGCTACACCTTC	CSVEIRDRDLHGYTF
TRBV5-1	NA	NA	TRBJ2-6	TGCGCCAGCAAGCATCAATCTGGGGCCAACGTCCTGACTTTC	CASKHQSGANVLTF
TRBV7-6	few	NA	TRBJ2-7	TGTGCCAGCACTCCGGGTCCCGACTACTACGAGCAGTACTTC	CASTPGPDYYEQYF
TRBV11-2	NA	NA	TRBJ2-7	TGTGCCAGCAGCTTAGGGGCAGGGGTTTTGTACGAGCAGTACTTC	CASSLGAGVLYEQYF
TRBV4-1	medium-sized	TRBD1	TRBJ1-2	TGCGCCAGCAGCCAAGGGACAGGGCCCTATGGCTACACCTTC	CASSQGTGPYGYTF
TRBV11-2	NA	TRBD1	TRBJ1-4	TGTGCCAGCAGCCTCACCCGGGGACAGGATAGTGAAAAACTGTTTTTT	CASSLTRGQDSEKLFF
TRBV2	NA	NA	TRBJ1-2	TGTGCCAGCAGTGAAGGCCCAGGGCGAGGCTACACCTTC	CASSEGPGRGYTF